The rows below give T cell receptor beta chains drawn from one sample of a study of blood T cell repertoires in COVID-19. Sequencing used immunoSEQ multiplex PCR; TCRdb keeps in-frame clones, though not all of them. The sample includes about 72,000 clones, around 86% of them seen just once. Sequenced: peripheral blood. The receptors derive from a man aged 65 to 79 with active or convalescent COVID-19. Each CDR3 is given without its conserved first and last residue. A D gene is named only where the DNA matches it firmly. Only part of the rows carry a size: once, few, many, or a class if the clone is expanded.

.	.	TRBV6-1	ASSEITGYEQY
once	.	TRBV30	AWQEEANTEAF
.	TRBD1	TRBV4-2	ASSQDRDRASPLH
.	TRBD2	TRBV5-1	ASSLGTSLYEQF
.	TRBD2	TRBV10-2	ASRIAGTDTQY
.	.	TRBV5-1	ASSLAFGVTMNTEAF
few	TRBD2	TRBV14	ASSLTSGTYNEQF
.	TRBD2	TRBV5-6	ASEARRAGGRDTQY
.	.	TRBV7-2	ASSSQGAGANVLT
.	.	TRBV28	ASSPGGTDTQY
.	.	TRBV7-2	ATTGGPETQY
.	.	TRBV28	ASSLFLRGSAETQY
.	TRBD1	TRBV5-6	ASRFSPDRDTEAF
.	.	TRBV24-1	ATSDGGTERQETQY
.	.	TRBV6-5	ASGSYVDSSSPLH
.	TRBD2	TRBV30	AWRGLALTDTQY
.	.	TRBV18	ASSPPVREDEQY
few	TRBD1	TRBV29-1	SIGQGSGYT
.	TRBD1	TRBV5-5	ASSLRQGEFSEAF
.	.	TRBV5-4	ASSLQGNYGYT
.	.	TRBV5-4	ASSGGDITSWNEQF
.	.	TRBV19	ASSIGPIYMNTEAF
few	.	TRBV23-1	ASSQSVPGGATEAF
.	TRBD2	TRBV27	ASKNGGSHTGELF
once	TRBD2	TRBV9	ASSSPSGRAQVEQF
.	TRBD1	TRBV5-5	ASSYGQDSYEQY
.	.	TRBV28	ASSPGGTPTYTIY
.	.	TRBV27	ASSSTSYEQY
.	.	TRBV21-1	ASRGQSDSGNTIY
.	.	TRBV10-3	AISQAGQSYEQY
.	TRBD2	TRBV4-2	ASSRGASSGQETQY
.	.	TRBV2	ASSDFYLAKNIQY
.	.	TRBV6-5	ASSYSNRGGYNEQF
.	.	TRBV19	ASSIGNRVEAGYT
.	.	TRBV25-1	ASSEFGSGNEQF
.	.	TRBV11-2	ASSLDRGGIGSPLH
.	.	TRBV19	ASSFSPGQRKNSPLH
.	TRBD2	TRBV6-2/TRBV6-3	ASSLRVGGVYEQY
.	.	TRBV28	ASSTNRALY
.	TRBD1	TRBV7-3	ASSVGTDTEAF
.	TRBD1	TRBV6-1	ASSEVLTGGSGYT
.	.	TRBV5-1	ASSVQGGDSPLH
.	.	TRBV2	ASSEGTGLYSNQPQH
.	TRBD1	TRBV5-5	ASSWGQGSEQY
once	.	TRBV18	ASSPATGVTGELF
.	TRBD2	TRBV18	ASSPGTGTSGRSYEQY
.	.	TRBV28	AIHPGQTLLHQPQH
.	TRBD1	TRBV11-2	ASTASGTVLLSPLH
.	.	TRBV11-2	ASSPIQGGETQY
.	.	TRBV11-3	ASSLGLKETQY
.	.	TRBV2	ASRRTGIYEEQF
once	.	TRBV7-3	ASSFGPGEVEQY
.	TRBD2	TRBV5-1	ASSLEASGSGELF
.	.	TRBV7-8	ASSVGTLKEQY
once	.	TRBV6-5	ASSYRGGYEQY
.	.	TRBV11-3	ASSPGLSGDVQY
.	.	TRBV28	ASSTNRVGEKLF
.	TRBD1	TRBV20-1	SLDRDGLAF
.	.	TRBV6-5	ASSPGDATNEKLF
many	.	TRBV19	ASSIGTGDYGYT